This entry features one TCR beta chain sequence. Data came from immunoSEQ multiplex PCR; TCRdb stores just in-frame clones and leaves some out. This sample has 48,000 or so clones, with around 85% found just once. This sample is drawn from a study of PD-L1 blockade in urothelial cancer. The time point: peripheral blood 6 weeks after treatment start. The CDR3 has 15 residues. Trimming removed 6 bases from V and 6 bases from J; junction bases left unmatched: 11. Germline V gene lookup returns CDR1 SNHLY and CDR2 FYNNEI. This specimen consisted of PBMCs, obtained around atezolizumab (anti-PD-L1) treatment. The chain is built from TRBV2 and TRBJ2-4; 7 positions agree with TRBD2. The receptor comes from a man between 60 and 70 years old with urothelial cancer. CDR3 amino acids: CASRGVGRDTNIQYF. The CDR3 coding sequence is TGTGCCAGCAGGGGGGTTGGGAGGGATACAAACATTCAGTACTTC.